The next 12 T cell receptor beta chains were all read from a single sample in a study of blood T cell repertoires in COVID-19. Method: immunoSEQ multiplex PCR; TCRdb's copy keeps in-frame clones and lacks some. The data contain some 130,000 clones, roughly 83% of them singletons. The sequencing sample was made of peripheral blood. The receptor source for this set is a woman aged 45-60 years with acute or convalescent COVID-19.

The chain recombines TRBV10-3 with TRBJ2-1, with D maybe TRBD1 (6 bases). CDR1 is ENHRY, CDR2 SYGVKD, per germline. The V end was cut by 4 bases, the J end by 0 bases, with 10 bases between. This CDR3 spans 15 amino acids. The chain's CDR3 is CAISGSGDSYNEQFF. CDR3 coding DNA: TGTGCCATCAGTGGATCAGGGGACTCCTACAATGAGCAGTTCTTC.

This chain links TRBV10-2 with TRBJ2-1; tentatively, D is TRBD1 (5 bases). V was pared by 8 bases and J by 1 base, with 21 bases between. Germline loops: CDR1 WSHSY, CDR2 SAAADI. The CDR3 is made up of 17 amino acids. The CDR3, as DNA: TGCGCCAGCGCAGAAATCGACAGACCCAATTCCTACAATGAGCAGTTCTTC. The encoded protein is CASAEIDRPNSYNEQFF.

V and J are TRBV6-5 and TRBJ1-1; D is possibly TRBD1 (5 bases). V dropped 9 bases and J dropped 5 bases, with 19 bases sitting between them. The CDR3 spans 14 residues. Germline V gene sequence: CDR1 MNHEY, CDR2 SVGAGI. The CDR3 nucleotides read TGTGCCAGTGGCATAGGGCTGGGGCAAACTGAAGCTTTCTTT. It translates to CASGIGLGQTEAFF.

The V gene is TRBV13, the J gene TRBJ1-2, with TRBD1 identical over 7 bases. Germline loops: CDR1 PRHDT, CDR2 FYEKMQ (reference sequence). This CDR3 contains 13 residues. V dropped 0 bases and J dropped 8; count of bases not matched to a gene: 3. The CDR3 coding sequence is TGTGCCAGCAGCTTAGGCGCAGGGGGAGGCTACACCTTC. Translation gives CASSLGAGGGYTF.

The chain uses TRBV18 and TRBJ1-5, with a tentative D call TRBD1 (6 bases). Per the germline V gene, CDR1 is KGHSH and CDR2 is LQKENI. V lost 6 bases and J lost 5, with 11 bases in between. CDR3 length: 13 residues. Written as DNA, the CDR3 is TGTGCCAGCTCCATCCAGGGGTATCAGCCCCAGCATTTT. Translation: CASSIQGYQPQHF.

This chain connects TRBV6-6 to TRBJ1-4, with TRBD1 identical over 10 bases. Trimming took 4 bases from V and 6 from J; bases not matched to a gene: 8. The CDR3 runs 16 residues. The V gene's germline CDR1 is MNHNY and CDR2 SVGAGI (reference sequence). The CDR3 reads CASSLVFGTGDEKLFF. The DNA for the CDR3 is TGTGCCAGCAGTTTAGTCTTTGGGACAGGGGATGAAAAACTGTTTTTT.

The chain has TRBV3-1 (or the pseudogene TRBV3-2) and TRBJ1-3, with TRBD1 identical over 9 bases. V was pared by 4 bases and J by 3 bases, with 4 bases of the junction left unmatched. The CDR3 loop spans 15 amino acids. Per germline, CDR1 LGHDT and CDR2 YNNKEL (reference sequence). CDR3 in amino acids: CASSRGTGIGNTIYF. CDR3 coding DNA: TGTGCCAGCAGCCGGGGGACAGGGATTGGAAACACCATATATTTT.

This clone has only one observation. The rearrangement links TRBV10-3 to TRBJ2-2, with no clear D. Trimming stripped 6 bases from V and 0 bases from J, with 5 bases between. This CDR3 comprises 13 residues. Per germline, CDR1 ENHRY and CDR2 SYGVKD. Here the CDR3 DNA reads TGTGCCATCAGCCAGGCGAACACCGGGGAGCTGTTTTTT. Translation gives CAISQANTGELFF.

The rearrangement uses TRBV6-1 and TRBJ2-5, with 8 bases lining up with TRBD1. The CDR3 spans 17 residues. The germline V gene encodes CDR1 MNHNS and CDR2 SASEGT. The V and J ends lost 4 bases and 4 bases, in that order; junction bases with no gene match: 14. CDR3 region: CASSAVRTGQFGETQYF. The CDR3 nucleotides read TGTGCCAGCAGTGCGGTTCGGACAGGGCAGTTCGGAGAGACCCAGTACTTC.

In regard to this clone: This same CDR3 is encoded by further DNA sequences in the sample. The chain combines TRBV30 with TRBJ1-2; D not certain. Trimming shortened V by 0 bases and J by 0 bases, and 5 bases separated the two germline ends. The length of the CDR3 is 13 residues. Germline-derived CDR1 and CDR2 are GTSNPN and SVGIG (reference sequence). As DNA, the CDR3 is TGTGCCTGGAGTGTACTCTCTAACTATGGCTACACCTTC. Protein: CAWSVLSNYGYTF. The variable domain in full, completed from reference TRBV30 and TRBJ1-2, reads SQTIHQWPATLVQPVGSPLSLECTVEGTSNPNLYWYRQAAGRGLQLLFYSVGIGQISSEVPQNLSASRPQDRQFILSSKKLLLSDSGFYLCAWSVLSNYGYTFGSGTRLTVV.

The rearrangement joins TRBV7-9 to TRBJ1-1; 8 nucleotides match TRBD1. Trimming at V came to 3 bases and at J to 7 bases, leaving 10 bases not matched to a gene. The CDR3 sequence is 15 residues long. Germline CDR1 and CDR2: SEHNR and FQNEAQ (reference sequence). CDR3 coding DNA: TGTGCCAGCAGCTTGGCCACGGGACAGGCTAGTGAAGCTTTCTTT. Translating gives CASSLATGQASEAFF. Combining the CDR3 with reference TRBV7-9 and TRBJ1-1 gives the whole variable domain DTGVSQNPRHKITKRGQNVTFRCDPISEHNRLYWYRQTLGQGPEFLTYFQNEAQLEKSRLLSDRFSAERPKGSFSTLEIQRTEQGDSAMYLCASSLATGQASEAFFGQGTRLTVV.

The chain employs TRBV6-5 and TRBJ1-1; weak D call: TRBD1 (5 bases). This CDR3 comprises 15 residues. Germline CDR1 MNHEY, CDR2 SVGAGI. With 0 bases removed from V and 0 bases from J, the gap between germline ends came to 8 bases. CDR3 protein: CASSYSRGLNTEAFF. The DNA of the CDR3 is TGTGCCAGCAGTTACTCGCGGGGCTTGAACACTGAAGCTTTCTTT.